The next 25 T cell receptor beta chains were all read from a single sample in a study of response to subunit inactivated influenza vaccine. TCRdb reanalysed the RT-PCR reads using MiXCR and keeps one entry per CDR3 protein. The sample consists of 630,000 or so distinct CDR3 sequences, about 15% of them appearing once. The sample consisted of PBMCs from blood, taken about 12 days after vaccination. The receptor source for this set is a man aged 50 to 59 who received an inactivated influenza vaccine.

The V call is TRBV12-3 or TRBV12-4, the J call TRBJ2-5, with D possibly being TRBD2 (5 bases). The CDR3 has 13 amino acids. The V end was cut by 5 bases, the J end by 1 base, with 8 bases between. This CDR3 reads CASSPLAQETQYF. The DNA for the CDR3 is TGTGCCAGCAGTCCCCTAGCCCAAGAGACCCAGTACTTC.

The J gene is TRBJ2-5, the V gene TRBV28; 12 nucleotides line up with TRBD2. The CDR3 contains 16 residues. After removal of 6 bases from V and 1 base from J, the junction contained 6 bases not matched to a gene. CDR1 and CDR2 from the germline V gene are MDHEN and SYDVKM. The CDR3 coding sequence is TGTGCCAGCAGGGAAGGACTAGCGGGATCCCAAGAGACCCAGTACTTC. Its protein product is CASREGLAGSQETQYF.

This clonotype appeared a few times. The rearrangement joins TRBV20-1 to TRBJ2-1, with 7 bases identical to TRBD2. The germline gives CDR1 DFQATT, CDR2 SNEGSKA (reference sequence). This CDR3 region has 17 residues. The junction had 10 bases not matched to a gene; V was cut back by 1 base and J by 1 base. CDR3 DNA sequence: TGCAGTGCTAGAGGAAGAAGCGGGAAGGGGTCCTACAATGAGCAGTTCTTC. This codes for CSARGRSGKGSYNEQFF.

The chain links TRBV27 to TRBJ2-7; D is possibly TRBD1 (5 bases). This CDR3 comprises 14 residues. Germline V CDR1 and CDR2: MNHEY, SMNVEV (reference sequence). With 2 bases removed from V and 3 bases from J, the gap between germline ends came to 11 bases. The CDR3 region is CASSLGATLYEQYF. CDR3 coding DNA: TGTGCCAGCAGTTTAGGGGCGACCCTCTACGAGCAGTACTTC.

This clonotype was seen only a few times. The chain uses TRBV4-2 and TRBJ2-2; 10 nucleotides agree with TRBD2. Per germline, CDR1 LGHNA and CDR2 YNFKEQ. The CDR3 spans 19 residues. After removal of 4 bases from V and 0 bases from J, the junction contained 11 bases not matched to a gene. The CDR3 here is CASSRRLAGLSANTGELFF. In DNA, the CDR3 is TGTGCCAGCAGCCGTAGACTAGCGGGTCTGAGCGCGAACACCGGGGAGCTGTTTTTT.

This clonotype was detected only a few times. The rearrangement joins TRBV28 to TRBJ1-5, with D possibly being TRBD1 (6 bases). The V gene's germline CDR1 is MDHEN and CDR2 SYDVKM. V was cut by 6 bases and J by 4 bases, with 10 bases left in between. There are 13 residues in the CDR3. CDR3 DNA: TGTGCCAGCAGGTGGACAGAAAATCAGCCCCAGCATTTT. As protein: CASRWTENQPQHF. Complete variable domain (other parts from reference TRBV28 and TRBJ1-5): DVKVTQSSRYLVKRTGEKVFLECVQDMDHENMFWYRQDPGLGLRLIYFSYDVKMKEKGDIPEGYSVSREKKERFSLILESASTNQTSMYLCASRWTENQPQHFGDGTRLSIL.

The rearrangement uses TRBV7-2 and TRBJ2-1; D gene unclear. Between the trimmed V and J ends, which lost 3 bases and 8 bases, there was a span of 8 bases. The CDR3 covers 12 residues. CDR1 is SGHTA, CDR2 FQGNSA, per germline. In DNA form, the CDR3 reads TGTGCCAGCAGCTTGGAGTTCTATGAGCAGTTCTTC. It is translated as CASSLEFYEQFF.

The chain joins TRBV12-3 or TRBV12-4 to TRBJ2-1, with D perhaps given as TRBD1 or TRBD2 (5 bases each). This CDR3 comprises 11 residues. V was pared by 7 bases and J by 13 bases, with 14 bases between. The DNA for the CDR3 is TGTGCCAGCACCCTGGGACGGGGACAGTTCTTC. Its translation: CASTLGRGQFF.

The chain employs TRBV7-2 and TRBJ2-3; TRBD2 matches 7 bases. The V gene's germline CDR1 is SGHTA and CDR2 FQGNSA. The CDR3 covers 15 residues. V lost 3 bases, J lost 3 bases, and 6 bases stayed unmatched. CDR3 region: CASSLTASGTDTQYF. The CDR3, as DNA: TGTGCCAGCAGCTTGACGGCTAGCGGTACAGATACGCAGTATTTT.

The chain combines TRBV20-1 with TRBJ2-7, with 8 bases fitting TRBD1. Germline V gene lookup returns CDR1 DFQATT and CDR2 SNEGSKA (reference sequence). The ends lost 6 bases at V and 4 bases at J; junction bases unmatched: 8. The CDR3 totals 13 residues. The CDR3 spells CSARGLRGYEQYF. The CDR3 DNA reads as TGCAGTGCCAGGGGGCTCCGGGGATACGAGCAGTACTTC.

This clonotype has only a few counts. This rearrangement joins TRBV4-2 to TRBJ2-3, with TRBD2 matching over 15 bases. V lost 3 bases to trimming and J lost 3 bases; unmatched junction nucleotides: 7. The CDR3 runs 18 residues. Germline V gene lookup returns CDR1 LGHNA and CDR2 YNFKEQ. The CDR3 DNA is TGTGCCAGCAGCCAGTCCGTCGGACTAGCGGGAGGGACAGATACGCAGTATTTT. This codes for CASSQSVGLAGGTDTQYF.

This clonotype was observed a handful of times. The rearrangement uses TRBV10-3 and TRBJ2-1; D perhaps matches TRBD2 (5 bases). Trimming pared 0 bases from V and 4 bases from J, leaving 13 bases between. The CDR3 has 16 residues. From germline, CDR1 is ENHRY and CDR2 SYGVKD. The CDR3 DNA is TGTGCCATCAGTGAGTCCCCCTTAGCGCCTTACAATGAGCAGTTCTTC. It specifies CAISESPLAPYNEQFF.

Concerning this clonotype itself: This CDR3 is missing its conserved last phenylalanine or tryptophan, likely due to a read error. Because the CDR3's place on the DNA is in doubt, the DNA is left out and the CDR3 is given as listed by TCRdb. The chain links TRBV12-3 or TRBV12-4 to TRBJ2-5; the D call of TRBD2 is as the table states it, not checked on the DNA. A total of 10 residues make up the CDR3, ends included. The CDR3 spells CANHHGLGEV.

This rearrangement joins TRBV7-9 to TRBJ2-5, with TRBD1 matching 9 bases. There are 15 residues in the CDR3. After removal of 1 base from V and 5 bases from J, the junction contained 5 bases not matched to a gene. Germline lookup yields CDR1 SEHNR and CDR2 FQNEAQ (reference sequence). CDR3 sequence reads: CASSLGDRESETQYF. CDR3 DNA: TGTGCCAGCAGCTTAGGGGACAGGGAATCGGAGACCCAGTACTTC.

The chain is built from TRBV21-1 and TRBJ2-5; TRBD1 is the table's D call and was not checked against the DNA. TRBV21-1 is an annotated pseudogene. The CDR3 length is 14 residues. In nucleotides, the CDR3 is TGTGCCAGCAGCCCCCTTGGGACAGTAGAGACCCAGTACTTC. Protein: CASSPLGTVETQYF.

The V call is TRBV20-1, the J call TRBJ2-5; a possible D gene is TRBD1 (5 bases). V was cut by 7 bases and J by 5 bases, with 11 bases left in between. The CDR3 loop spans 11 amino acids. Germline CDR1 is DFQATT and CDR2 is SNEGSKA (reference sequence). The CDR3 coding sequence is TGCAGTGGCATTTACAGGGAGACCCAGTACTTC. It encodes CSGIYRETQYF.

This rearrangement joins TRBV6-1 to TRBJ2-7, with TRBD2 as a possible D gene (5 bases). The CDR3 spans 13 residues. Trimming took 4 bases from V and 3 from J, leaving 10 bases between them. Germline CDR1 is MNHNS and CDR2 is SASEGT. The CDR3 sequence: CASSVEADYEQYF. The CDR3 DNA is TGTGCCAGCAGTGTGGAGGCAGACTACGAGCAGTACTTC.

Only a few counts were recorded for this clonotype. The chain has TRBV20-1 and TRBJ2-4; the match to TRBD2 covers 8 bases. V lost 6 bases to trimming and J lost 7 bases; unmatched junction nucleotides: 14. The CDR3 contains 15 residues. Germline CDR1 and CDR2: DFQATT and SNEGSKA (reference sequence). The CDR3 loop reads CSAKRVAGRSNIQYF. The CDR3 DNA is TGCAGTGCGAAACGGGTAGCGGGGAGGAGTAACATTCAGTACTTC.

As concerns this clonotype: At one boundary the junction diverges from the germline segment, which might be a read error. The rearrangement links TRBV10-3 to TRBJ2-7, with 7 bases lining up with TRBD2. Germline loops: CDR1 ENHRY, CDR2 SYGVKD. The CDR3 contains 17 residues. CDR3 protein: CATSESNWRERNYEQYF. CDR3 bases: TGTGCCACCAGTGAGTCGAACTGGCGGGAGAGGAACTACGAGCAGTACTTC.

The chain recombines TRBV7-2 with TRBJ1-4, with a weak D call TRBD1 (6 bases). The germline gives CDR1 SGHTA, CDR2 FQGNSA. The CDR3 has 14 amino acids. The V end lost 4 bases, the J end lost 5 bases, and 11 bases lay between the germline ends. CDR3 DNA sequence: TGTGCCAGCAGCTGGACAGCCTCCAATGAAAAACTGTTTTTT. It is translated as CASSWTASNEKLFF. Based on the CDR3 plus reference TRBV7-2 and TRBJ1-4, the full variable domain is GAGVSQSPSNKVTEKGKDVELRCDPISGHTALYWYRQSLGQGLEFLIYFQGNSAPDKSGLPSDRFSAERTGGSVSTLTIQRTQQEDSAVYLCASSWTASNEKLFFGSGTQLSVL.

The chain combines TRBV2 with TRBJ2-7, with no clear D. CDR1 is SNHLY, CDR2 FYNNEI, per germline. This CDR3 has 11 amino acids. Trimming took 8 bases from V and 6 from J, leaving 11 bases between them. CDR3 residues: CASGHESEQYF. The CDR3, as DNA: TGTGCCAGCGGTCACGAGTCCGAGCAGTACTTC.

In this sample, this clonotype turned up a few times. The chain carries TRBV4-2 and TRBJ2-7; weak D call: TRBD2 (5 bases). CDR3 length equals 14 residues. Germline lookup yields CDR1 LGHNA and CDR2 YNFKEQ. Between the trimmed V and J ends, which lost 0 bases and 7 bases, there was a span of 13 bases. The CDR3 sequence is CASSQDRAPGEQYF. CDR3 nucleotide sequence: TGTGCCAGCAGCCAAGATCGGGCCCCGGGGGAGCAGTACTTC.

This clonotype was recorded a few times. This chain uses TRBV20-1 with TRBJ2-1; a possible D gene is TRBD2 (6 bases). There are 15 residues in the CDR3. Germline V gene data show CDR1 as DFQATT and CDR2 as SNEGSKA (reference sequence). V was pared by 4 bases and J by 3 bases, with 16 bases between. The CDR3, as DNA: TGCAGTGCTATCGAACCGACGGGACTCTACAATGAGCAGTTCTTC. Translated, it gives CSAIEPTGLYNEQFF.

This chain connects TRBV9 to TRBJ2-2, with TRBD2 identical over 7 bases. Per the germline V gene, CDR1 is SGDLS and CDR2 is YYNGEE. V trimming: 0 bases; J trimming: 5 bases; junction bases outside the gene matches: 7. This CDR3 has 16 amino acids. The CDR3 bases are TGTGCCAGCAGCGTAGACCCGGGAGGCGGTACCGGGGAGCTGTTTTTT. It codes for CASSVDPGGGTGELFF.

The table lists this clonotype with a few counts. Here the CDR3 DNA reads TGTGCCAGCAGTCTCGAACAGCGTCACACTGAAGCTTTCTTT. It codes for CASSLEQRHTEAFF. The chain recombines TRBV6-5 with TRBJ1-1, with no clear D. Deletions cut 5 bases from V and 3 bases from J, with 13 bases between. Germline V gene data show CDR1 as MNHEY and CDR2 as SVGAGI. This CDR3 contains 14 residues.